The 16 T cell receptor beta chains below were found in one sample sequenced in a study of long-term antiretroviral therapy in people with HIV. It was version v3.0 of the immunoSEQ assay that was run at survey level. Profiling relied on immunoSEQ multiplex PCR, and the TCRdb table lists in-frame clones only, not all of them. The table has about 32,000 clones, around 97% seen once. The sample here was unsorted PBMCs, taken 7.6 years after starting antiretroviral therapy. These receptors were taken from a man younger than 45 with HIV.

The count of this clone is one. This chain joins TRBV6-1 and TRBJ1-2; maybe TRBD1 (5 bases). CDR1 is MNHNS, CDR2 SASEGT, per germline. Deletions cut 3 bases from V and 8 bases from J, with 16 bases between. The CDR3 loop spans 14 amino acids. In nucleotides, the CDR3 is TGTGCCAGCAGTGACCGCAGAGGGGTCGTCGGCTACACCTTC. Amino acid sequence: CASSDRRGVVGYTF.

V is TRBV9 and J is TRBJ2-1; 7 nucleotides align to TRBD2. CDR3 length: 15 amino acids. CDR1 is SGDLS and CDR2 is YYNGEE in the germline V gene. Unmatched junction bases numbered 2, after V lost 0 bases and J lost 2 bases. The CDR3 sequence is CASSVGGSAYNEQFF. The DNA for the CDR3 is TGTGCCAGCAGCGTAGGCGGGAGTGCCTACAATGAGCAGTTCTTC.

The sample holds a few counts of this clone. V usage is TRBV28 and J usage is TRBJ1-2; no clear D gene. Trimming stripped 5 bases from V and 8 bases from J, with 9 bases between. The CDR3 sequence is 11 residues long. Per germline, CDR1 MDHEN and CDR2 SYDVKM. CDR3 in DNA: TGTGCCAGCAGTCGTTTTACGGGCTACACCTTC. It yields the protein CASSRFTGYTF.

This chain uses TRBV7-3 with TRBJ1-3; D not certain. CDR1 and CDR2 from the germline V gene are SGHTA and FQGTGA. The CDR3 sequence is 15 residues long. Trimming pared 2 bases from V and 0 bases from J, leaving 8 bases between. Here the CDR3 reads CASSLDGSSGNTIYF. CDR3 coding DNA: TGTGCCAGCAGCTTAGATGGCAGCTCTGGAAACACCATATATTTT.

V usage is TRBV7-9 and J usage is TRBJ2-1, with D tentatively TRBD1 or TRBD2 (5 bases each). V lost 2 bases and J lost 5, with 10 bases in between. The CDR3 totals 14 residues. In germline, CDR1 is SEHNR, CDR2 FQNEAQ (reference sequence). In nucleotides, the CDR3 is TGTGCCAGCAGCTTAAGGGGACCAAACAATGAGCAGTTCTTC. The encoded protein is CASSLRGPNNEQFF.

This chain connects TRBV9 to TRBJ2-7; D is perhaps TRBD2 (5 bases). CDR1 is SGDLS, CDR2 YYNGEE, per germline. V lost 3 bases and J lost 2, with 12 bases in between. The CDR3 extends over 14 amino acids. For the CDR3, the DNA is TGTGCCAGCAGCGAGACCGGGATGACCTACGAGCAGTACTTC. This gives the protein CASSETGMTYEQYF.

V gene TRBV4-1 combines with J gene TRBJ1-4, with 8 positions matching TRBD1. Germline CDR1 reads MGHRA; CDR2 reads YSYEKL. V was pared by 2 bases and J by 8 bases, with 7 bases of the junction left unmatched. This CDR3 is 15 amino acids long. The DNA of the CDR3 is TGCGCCAGCAGCCAACCAGGGGGCGCGGGGGAAAAACTGTTTTTT. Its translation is CASSQPGGAGEKLFF.

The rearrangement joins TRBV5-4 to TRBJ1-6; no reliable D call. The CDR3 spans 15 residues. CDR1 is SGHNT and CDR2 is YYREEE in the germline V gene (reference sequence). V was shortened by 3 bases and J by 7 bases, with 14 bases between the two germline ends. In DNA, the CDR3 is TGTGCCAGCAGCTCGTTGGGCGGGTTGAATTCACCCCTCCACTTT. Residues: CASSSLGGLNSPLHF.

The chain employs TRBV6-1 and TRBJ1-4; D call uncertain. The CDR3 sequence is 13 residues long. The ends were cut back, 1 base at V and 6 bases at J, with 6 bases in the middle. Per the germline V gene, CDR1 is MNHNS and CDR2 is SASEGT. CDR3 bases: TGTGCCAGCAGTGAAGAGAGGGATGAAAAACTGTTTTTT. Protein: CASSEERDEKLFF.

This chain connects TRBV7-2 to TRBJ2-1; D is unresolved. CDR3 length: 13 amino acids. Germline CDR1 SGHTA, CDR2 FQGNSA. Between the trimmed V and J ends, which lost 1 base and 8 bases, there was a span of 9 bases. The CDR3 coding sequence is TGTGCCAGCAGCTTAGGTTACTATTATGAGCAGTTCTTC. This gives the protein CASSLGYYYEQFF.

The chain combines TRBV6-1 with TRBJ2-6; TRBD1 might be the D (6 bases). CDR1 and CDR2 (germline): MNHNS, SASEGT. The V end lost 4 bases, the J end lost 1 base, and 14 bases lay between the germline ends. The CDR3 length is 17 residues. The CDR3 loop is CASSARGYGSGANVLTF. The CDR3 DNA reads TGTGCCAGCAGTGCTAGGGGGTACGGTTCTGGGGCCAACGTCCTGACTTTC.

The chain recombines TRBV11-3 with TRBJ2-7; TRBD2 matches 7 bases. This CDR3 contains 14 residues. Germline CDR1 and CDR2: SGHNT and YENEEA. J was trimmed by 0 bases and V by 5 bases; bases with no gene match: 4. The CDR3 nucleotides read TGTGCCAGCAGCACGGGCGGGAGCTCCTACGAGCAGTACTTC. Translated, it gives CASSTGGSSYEQYF.

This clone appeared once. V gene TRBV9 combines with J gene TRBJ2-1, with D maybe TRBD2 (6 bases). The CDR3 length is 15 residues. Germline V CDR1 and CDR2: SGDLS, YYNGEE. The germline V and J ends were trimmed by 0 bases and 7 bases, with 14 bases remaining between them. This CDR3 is CASSVEPAGINEQFF. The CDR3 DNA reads TGTGCCAGCAGCGTAGAGCCCGCGGGAATAAATGAGCAGTTCTTC.

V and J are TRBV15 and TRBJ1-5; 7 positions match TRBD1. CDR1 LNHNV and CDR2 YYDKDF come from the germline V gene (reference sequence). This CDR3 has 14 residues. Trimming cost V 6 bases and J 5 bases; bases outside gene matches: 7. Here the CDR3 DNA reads TGTGCCACCAGTCCGGACAGGTCATATCAGCCCCAGCATTTT. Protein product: CATSPDRSYQPQHF.

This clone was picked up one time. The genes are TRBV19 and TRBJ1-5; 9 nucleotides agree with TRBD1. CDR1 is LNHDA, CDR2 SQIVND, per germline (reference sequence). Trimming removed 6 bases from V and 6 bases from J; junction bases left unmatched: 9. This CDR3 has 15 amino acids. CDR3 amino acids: CASSPGQGITQPQHF. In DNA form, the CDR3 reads TGTGCCAGTAGCCCAGGACAGGGGATAACTCAGCCCCAGCATTTT.

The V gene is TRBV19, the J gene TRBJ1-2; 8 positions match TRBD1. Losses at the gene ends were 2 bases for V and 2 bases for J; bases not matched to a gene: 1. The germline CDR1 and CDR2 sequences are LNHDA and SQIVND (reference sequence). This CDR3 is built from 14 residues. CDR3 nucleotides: TGTGCCAGTAGTATACAGGGGGCGAACTATGGCTACACCTTC. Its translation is CASSIQGANYGYTF.